In its sample, the clone carrying this T cell receptor (beta chain) was seen many times. Its antigen is not known. This sample is drawn from a study of T cell repertoires in cytomegalovirus infection. Study-wide context: The public TCR beta signatures pointed to both CMV infection and matching HLA type.

The germline gives CDR1 SGHTA, CDR2 FQGTGA. V was pared by 0 bases and J by 1 base, with 6 bases between. The CDR3 sequence is 15 residues long. Study observations and caveats: Across the ex vivo response, the dominant clonotypes were HLA-C-restricted CMV-specific TCR beta clonotypes.

TCRdb passed the reads through MiXCR, listing each CDR3 protein once. The data hold almost 500,000 distinct CDR3 sequences, with about 10% observed a single time. The rearrangement uses TRBV7-3 and TRBJ2-2, with D perhaps being TRBD1 or TRBD2 (5 bases each). This receptor was obtained from a human donor in good health (CMV status not recorded). Some clones in this sample may be carry-over from other donors' samples. The sample comprised PBMCs. The chain's CDR3 is CASSLTGVNTGELFF. CDR3 in DNA: TGTGCCAGCAGCTTAACGGGGGTGAACACCGGGGAGCTGTTTTTT.